This T cell receptor (beta chain) was documented in a study of blood T cells in healthy people across ages. Healthy Caucasian individuals from Russia aged about 6 to 100 were enrolled as donors. Using a J-beta primer mix together with a sample-barcoded 5' primer, a second PCR was run for roughly 7 to 11 cycles. Via MiXCR, TCRdb re-called the 5' RACE reads, giving one row per CDR3 protein. The data show about 800,000 distinct CDR3 sequences, roughly 25% seen once. Germline V gene data show CDR1 as SGDLS and CDR2 as YYNGEE. CDR3 size: 19 residues. V dropped 5 bases and J dropped 1; count of bases not matched to a gene: 19. This sample also belongs to another study, concerning T cells of mothers and their children.

The specimen sequenced was blood. V gene TRBV9 combines with J gene TRBJ1-1; 8 bases match TRBD1. The sequence was obtained from a boy younger than 18 in good health. CDR3 sequence reads: CASSNYRGEEYGGNTEAFF. In nucleotides, the CDR3 is TGTGCCAGCAGTAATTACAGGGGGGAAGAGTATGGAGGGAACACTGAAGCTTTCTTT.